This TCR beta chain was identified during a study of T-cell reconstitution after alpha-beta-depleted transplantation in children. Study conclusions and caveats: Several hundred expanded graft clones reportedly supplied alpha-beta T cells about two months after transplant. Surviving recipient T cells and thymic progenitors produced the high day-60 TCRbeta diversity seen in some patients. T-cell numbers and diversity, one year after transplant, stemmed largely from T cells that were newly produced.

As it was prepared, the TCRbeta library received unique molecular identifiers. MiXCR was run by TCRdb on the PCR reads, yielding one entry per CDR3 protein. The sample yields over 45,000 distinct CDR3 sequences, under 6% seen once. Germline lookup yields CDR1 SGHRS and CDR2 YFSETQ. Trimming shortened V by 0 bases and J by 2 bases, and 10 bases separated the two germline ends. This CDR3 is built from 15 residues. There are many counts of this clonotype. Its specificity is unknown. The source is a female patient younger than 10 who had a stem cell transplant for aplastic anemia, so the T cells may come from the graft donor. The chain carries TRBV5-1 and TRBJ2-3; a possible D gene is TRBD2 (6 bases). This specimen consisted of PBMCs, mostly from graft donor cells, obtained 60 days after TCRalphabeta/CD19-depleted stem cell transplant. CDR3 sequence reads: CASSLGGAPTDTQYF. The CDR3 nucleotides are TGCGCCAGCAGCTTGGGCGGGGCCCCCACAGATACGCAGTATTTT.